This T cell receptor beta chain was observed in a study of post-analysis software for immune sequencing data. Ten or more counts support this clonotype. The target antigen is unknown. TCR beta cDNA libraries included unique molecular identifiers. Input amounts of roughly 1 to 10 million T cells were used. These gave around 500,000 cDNA molecules, so each molecule approximated one T cell. A single record per CDR3 protein comes from TCRdb applying MiXCR to the PCR reads. The repertoire holds 650,000 to 900,000 distinct CDR3 sequences, with about half as singletons. Study outcomes and limitations: Comparison with controls showed significantly lower normalized Chao1 diversity in multiple sclerosis patients. Controls had lower frequencies than patients of about 5 TRBV segments, which included TRBV5-6, TRBV5-1 and TRBV20-1.

CDR3 size: 14 residues. The germline gives CDR1 SEHNR, CDR2 FQNEAQ (reference sequence). Trimming took 0 bases from V and 7 from J, leaving 9 bases between them. This chain links TRBV7-9 with TRBJ1-4; D is possibly TRBD1 (6 bases). The origin of this receptor is a girl aged 5-17 years with multiple sclerosis. The material sequenced was blood. This CDR3 is CASSLAGGGEKLFF. CDR3 nucleotides: TGTGCCAGCAGCTTAGCAGGGGGTGGTGAAAAACTGTTTTTT.